A selection of T cell receptor beta chains follows, all from one sample in a study of cytomegalovirus exposure and HLA in healthy donors. The method was immunoSEQ multiplex PCR; TCRdb's version includes in-frame clones alone and lacks a portion of them. The sample has 60,000 to 90,000 clones, 94% seen once. Input material: PBMCs. The receptors originated from a woman aged 18-29 years in good health and CMV-seronegative. Both conserved end residues are part of each CDR3. The order of the fields is clone size, J gene, V gene, D gene, CDR3 protein, CDR3 DNA. A D gene is named only where the DNA matches it firmly. Where a row states a size, it is once, few, many or the class of an expanded clone; other rows omit it.

size: NA; J: TRBJ2-2; V: TRBV19; D: NA; CDR3: CASSIVGGVSGELFF; DNA: TGTGCCAGTAGTATAGTAGGGGGTGTTTCCGGGGAGCTGTTTTTT
size: NA; J: TRBJ1-1; V: TRBV19; D: NA; CDR3: CATSLGRTEAFF; DNA: TGTGCCACCTCCCTAGGGAGGACTGAAGCTTTCTTT
size: NA; J: TRBJ2-3; V: TRBV6-1; D: NA; CDR3: CASSESSGGTDTQYF; DNA: TGTGCCAGCAGTGAATCGTCCGGGGGCACAGATACGCAGTATTTT
size: NA; J: TRBJ2-7; V: TRBV7-2; D: NA; CDR3: CASSLDPVSSYEQYF; DNA: TGTGCCAGCAGCTTAGATCCTGTGAGCTCCTACGAGCAGTACTTC
size: NA; J: TRBJ1-5; V: TRBV7-8; D: NA; CDR3: CASSLGGNGNQPQHF; DNA: TGTGCCAGCAGCTTAGGAGGGAATGGCAATCAGCCCCAGCATTTT
size: NA; J: TRBJ2-5; V: TRBV14; D: TRBD1; CDR3: CASSPDRALTKRETQYF; DNA: TGTGCCAGCAGCCCGGACAGGGCCCTCACCAAACGAGAGACCCAGTACTTC
size: NA; J: TRBJ1-5; V: TRBV6-4; D: NA; CDR3: CASSDRQVNQPQHF; DNA: TGTGCCAGCAGTGATAGACAGGTCAATCAGCCCCAGCATTTT
size: medium-sized; J: TRBJ1-1; V: TRBV14; D: NA; CDR3: CASSQGRSEAFF; DNA: TGTGCCAGCAGCCAAGGGAGGTCCGAAGCTTTCTTT
size: NA; J: TRBJ1-4; V: TRBV5-1; D: NA; CDR3: CASSFGGDRAEKLFF; DNA: TGCGCCAGCAGCTTTGGGGGCGACAGAGCCGAAAAACTGTTTTTT
size: NA; J: TRBJ2-1; V: TRBV5-1; D: TRBD2; CDR3: CASSLTSGVAEQFF; DNA: TGCGCCAGCAGCTTGACTAGCGGGGTTGCTGAGCAGTTCTTC
size: NA; J: TRBJ1-5; V: TRBV19; D: TRBD1; CDR3: CARVNRGGLNQPQHF; DNA: TGTGCCAGGGTAAACAGGGGCGGACTAAATCAGCCCCAGCATTTT
size: NA; J: TRBJ2-1; V: TRBV27; D: NA; CDR3: CASSLDSLAQYNEQFF; DNA: TGTGCCAGCAGTTTAGATTCACTAGCCCAATACAATGAGCAGTTCTTC
size: NA; J: TRBJ2-2; V: TRBV7-6; D: TRBD2; CDR3: CASSPRGARSNTGELFF; DNA: TGTGCCAGCAGCCCGCGGGGGGCGCGGTCGAACACCGGGGAGCTGTTTTTT
size: NA; J: TRBJ2-5; V: TRBV28; D: NA; CDR3: CASSFLSRSGKVSEETQYF; DNA: TGTGCCAGCAGTTTCCTTTCGAGAAGCGGTAAAGTTTCAGAAGAGACCCAGTACTTC
size: NA; J: TRBJ1-2; V: TRBV18; D: TRBD1; CDR3: CASSSLTGLYGYTF; DNA: TGTGCCAGCTCATCGTTGACAGGGCTCTATGGCTACACCTTC
size: NA; J: TRBJ2-7; V: TRBV5-1; D: NA; CDR3: CASSLGSREQYF; DNA: TGCGCCAGCAGCCTCGGGAGTCGCGAGCAGTACTTC
size: NA; J: TRBJ1-2; V: TRBV7-2; D: NA; CDR3: CASGQRVNYGYTF; DNA: TGTGCCAGCGGACAGCGTGTGAACTATGGCTACACCTTC
size: NA; J: TRBJ1-2; V: TRBV25-1; D: NA; CDR3: CASSRYSGVDYGYTF; DNA: TGTGCCAGCAGTCGCTACTCCGGGGTGGACTATGGCTACACCTTC
size: NA; J: TRBJ1-3; V: TRBV30; D: NA; CDR3: CAWSFGISGNTIYF; DNA: TGTGCCTGGAGTTTCGGGATCTCTGGAAACACCATATATTTT
size: NA; J: TRBJ1-5; V: TRBV28; D: TRBD1; CDR3: CASSPSPVDRGIQPQHF; DNA: TGTGCCAGCAGTCCATCCCCGGTAGACAGGGGGATTCAGCCCCAGCATTTT